Listed below are T cell receptor beta chains from one sample, sequenced in a study of blood T cell repertoires in COVID-19. The method was immunoSEQ multiplex PCR; TCRdb's version includes in-frame clones alone and lacks a portion of them. The top ten clones hold 20% to 25% of a sample with roughly 80,000 clones, 82% of them seen once. Specimen: peripheral blood. Every receptor here comes from a human donor in a cohort sampled during active COVID-19. Both conserved end residues are trimmed from each CDR3. The order of the fields is V gene, J gene, CDR3 protein.

V: TRBV19; J: TRBJ2-5; CDR3: ASSKASGGKETQY
V: TRBV3-1/TRBV3-2; J: TRBJ1-1; CDR3: ASSQLGDEAF
V: TRBV18; J: TRBJ1-6; CDR3: ASSPRTGENSPLH
V: TRBV7-7; J: TRBJ2-3; CDR3: ASSLASGGGADTQY
V: TRBV3-1/TRBV3-2; J: TRBJ2-7; CDR3: ASSQGTYSYEQY
V: TRBV27; J: TRBJ1-1; CDR3: ASRGPRQGAGAEAF
V: TRBV9; J: TRBJ1-1; CDR3: ASSVVSSFEAF
V: TRBV2; J: TRBJ1-1; CDR3: ASRQTTSGGTEAF
V: TRBV19; J: TRBJ2-3; CDR3: ARPDQRGPTDTQY
V: TRBV6-1; J: TRBJ1-2; CDR3: ASSEWQGEGYT
V: TRBV4-1; J: TRBJ2-1; CDR3: ASSQYPSGSYNEQF
V: TRBV2; J: TRBJ1-6; CDR3: ASRGQSNSPLH
V: TRBV18; J: TRBJ2-7; CDR3: ASSPGTGSNEQY
V: TRBV9; J: TRBJ2-5; CDR3: ASSVQGRILTETQY
V: TRBV3-1/TRBV3-2; J: TRBJ2-5; CDR3: ASRRQETQY
V: TRBV2; J: TRBJ2-7; CDR3: ASSTPGGHSYEQY
V: TRBV6-5; J: TRBJ2-1; CDR3: ASSSIRAGGSIEQF